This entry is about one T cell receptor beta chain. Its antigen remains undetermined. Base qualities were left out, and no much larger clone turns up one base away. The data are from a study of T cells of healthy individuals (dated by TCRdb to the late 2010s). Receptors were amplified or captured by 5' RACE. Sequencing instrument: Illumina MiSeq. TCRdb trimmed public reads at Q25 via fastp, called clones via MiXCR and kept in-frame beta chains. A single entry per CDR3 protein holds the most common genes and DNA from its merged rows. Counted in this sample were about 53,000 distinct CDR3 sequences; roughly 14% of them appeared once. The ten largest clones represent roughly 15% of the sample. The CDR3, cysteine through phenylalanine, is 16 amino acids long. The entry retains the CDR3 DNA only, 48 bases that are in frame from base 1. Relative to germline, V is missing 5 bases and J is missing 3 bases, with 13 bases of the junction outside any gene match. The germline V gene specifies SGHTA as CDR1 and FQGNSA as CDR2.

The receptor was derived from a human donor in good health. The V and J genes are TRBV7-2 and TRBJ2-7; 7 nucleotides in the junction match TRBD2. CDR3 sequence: CASSQQTAGAHYEQYF. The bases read TGTGCCAGCAGCCAGCAGACGGCGGGAGCCCACTACGAGCAGTACTTC.